Following are 2 T cell receptor beta chains from one sample sequenced in a study of blood T cell repertoires in COVID-19. Repertoires were generated with immunoSEQ multiplex PCR, while TCRdb's copy carries only in-frame clones and drops some. The sample contains 9,500 to 12,000 clones, around 90% of which appear only once. Source material: peripheral blood. Receptors were obtained from a human donor in a cohort sampled during active COVID-19.

The chain is built from TRBV3-1 (or the pseudogene TRBV3-2) and TRBJ2-5; 11 bases match TRBD2. From germline, CDR1 is LGHDT and CDR2 YNNKEL (reference sequence). With V trimmed by 2 bases and J by 5 bases, 7 bases remained unmatched. The CDR3 is 16 residues long. The CDR3 DNA sequence: TGTGCCAGCAGCCAACAATTAGCGGGGGGGCCTGAGACCCAGTACTTC. This codes for CASSQQLAGGPETQYF.

The genes are TRBV19 and TRBJ1-5; the match to TRBD1 covers 10 bases. Looked up from germline, CDR1 is LNHDA and CDR2 is SQIVND (reference sequence). This CDR3 is built from 16 residues. The V segment lost 4 bases and the J segment 4 bases; nucleotides outside the gene matches: 7. The CDR3 region has the DNA TGTGCCAGTAGTAAGACAGGGGGCGCGGGTAATCAGCCCCAGCATTTT. The encoded protein is CASSKTGGAGNQPQHF. Based on the CDR3 plus reference TRBV19 and TRBJ1-5, the full variable domain is DGGITQSPKYLFRKEGQNVTLSCEQNLNHDAMYWYRQDPGQGLRLIYYSQIVNDFQKGDIAEGYSVSREKKESFPLTVTSAQKNPTAFYLCASSKTGGAGNQPQHFGDGTRLSIL.